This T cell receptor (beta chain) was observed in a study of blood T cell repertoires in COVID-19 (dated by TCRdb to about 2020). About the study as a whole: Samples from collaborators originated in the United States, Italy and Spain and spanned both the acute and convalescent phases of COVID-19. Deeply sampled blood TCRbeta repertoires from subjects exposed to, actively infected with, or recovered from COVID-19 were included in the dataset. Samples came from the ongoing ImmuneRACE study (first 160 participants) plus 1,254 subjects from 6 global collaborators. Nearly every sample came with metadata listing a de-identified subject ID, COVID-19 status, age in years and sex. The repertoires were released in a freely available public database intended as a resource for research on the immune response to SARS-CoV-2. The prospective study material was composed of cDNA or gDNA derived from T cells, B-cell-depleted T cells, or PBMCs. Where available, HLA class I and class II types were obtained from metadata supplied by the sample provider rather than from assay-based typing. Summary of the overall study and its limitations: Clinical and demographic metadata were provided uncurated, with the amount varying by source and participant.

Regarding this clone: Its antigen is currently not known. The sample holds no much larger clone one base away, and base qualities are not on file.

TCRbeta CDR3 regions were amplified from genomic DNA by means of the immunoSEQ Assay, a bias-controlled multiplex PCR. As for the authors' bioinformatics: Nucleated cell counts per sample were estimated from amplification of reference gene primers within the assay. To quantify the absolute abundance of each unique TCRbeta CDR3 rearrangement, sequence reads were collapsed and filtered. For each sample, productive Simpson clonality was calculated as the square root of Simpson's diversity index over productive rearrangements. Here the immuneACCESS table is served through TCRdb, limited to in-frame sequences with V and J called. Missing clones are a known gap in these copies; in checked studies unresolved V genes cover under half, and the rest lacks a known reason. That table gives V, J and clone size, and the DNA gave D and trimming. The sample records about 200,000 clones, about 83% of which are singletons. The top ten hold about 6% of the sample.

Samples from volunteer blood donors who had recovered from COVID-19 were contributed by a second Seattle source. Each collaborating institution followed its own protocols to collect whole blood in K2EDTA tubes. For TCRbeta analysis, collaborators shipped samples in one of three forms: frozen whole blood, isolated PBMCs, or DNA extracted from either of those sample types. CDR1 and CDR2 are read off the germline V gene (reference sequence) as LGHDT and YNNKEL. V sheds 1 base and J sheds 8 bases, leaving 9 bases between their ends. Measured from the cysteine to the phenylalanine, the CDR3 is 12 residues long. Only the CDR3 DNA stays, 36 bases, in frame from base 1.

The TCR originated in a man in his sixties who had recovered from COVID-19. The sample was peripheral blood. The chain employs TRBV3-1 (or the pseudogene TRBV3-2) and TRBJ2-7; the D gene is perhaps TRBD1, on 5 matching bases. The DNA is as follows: TGTGCCAGCAGCCAAGGGACACCCCAGCAGTACTTC. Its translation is CASSQGTPQQYF.